This is a list of T cell receptor beta chains from one sample in a study of blood T cell repertoires in COVID-19. TCRdb keeps only in-frame clones here, not all; method: immunoSEQ multiplex PCR. Here the sample spans about 120,000 clones, 70% to 85% being singletons. Sequencing input: peripheral blood. The receptor source for this set is a man between 65 and 79 years old with active or convalescent COVID-19. Each CDR3 is given with its conserved first and last residue. Fields, in order: J gene, D gene, clone size, V gene, CDR3 protein, CDR3 DNA. A D gene is named only where the DNA matches it firmly. Only part of the rows carry a size: once, few, many, or a class if the clone is expanded.

>TRBJ2-1|.|.|TRBV5-4
CASSLVSTGAYNEQFF
TGTGCCAGCAGCTTGGTCTCGACAGGCGCCTACAATGAGCAGTTCTTC
>TRBJ1-2|.|.|TRBV6-5
CASSYPGLLTF
TGTGCCAGCAGTTACCCGGGACTCCTCACCTTC
>TRBJ2-1|TRBD2|.|TRBV27
CASSHHGLAGGPSYNEQFF
TGTGCCAGCAGTCACCATGGACTAGCGGGAGGGCCCTCCTACAATGAGCAGTTCTTC
>TRBJ2-1|TRBD2|.|TRBV10-3
CAISRGLAGGNNEQFF
TGTGCCATCAGTAGAGGACTAGCGGGGGGAAACAATGAGCAGTTCTTC
>TRBJ2-5|TRBD1|.|TRBV7-7
CASSLGLGQGAPRTQYF
TGTGCCAGCAGCTTAGGGTTGGGACAGGGGGCCCCAAGGACCCAGTACTTC
>TRBJ2-3|TRBD2|once|TRBV29-1
CSVEDGLAVADTQYF
TGCAGCGTTGAAGATGGTCTAGCGGTTGCAGATACGCAGTATTTT
>TRBJ2-1|TRBD2|.|TRBV18
CASSPPVGGGLDSYNEQFF
TGTGCCAGCTCACCGCCGGTGGGCGGGGGACTCGACTCCTACAATGAGCAGTTCTTC
>TRBJ1-4|.|.|TRBV6-2/TRBV6-3
CASSSGAGGRKLFF
TGTGCCAGCAGCTCAGGGGCAGGCGGCCGAAAACTGTTTTTT
>TRBJ1-3|.|.|TRBV6-5
CASSQGGYSGNTIYF
TGTGCCAGCAGCCAAGGCGGTTACTCTGGAAACACCATATATTTT
>TRBJ2-1|.|.|TRBV3-1/TRBV3-2
CASSLGTAYNEQFF
TGTGCCAGCAGCCTAGGGACTGCATACAATGAGCAGTTCTTC
>TRBJ1-4|.|.|TRBV6-4
CASNKGQRLEKLFF
TGTGCCAGCAATAAGGGGCAGCGCCTTGAAAAACTGTTTTTT
>TRBJ1-6|TRBD1|.|TRBV5-1
CASSLTGGDSPLHF
TGCGCCAGCAGCTTGACAGGGGGAGATTCACCCCTCCACTTT
>TRBJ1-4|TRBD1|.|TRBV19
CASRAGQGEEKLFF
TGTGCCAGTAGGGCGGGACAGGGAGAGGAAAAACTGTTTTTT
>TRBJ1-3|.|.|TRBV27
CASSAGRAGNTIYF
TGTGCCAGCAGTGCCGGGAGAGCAGGAAACACCATATATTTT
>TRBJ1-1|.|.|TRBV5-6
CASNKGRGTNTEAFF
TGTGCCAGCAACAAAGGAAGGGGTACCAACACTGAAGCTTTCTTT
>TRBJ2-1|.|once|TRBV5-4
CASSFSGGGEYNEQFF
TGTGCCAGCAGCTTCTCAGGCGGGGGCGAATACAATGAGCAGTTCTTC
>TRBJ1-1|TRBD1|.|TRBV5-5
CASSLEGGIAEAFF
TGTGCCAGCAGCTTGGAAGGGGGCATCGCTGAAGCTTTCTTT
>TRBJ2-3|.|.|TRBV11-3
CASSPSQGTNTQYF
TGTGCCAGCAGCCCAAGTCAGGGGACGAATACGCAGTATTTT
>TRBJ1-3|TRBD1|.|TRBV5-4
CASSFIQGDTIYF
TGTGCCAGCAGCTTTATACAGGGGGACACCATATATTTT
>TRBJ1-6|.|.|TRBV5-6
CASSWGQVNNSPLHF
TGTGCCAGCAGCTGGGGGCAGGTTAATAATTCACCCCTCCACTTT
>TRBJ2-5|.|.|TRBV7-3
CASSLGPGIQTQYF
TGTGCCAGCAGCTTAGGTCCGGGGATCCAGACCCAGTACTTC
>TRBJ2-7|.|.|TRBV5-6
CASSLLRVEQYF
TGTGCCAGCAGCTTGCTCAGGGTCGAGCAGTACTTC
>TRBJ1-2|TRBD1|.|TRBV6-6
CASRKQGSNYGYTF
TGTGCCAGCAGAAAACAGGGGAGTAACTATGGCTACACCTTC
>TRBJ1-2|TRBD1|.|TRBV12-3/TRBV12-4
CASSLTGADGYTF
TGTGCCAGCAGTTTAACAGGGGCCGATGGCTACACCTTC
>TRBJ1-2|TRBD1|.|TRBV5-4
CASSLKGQIYGYTF
TGTGCCAGCAGCCTAAAGGGACAGATCTATGGCTACACCTTC
>TRBJ1-1|.|.|TRBV28
CASSPAGAVEAFF
TGTGCCAGCAGTCCCGCGGGTGCGGTTGAAGCTTTCTTT
>TRBJ1-1|.|.|TRBV6-5
CASSRGAKGTEAFF
TGTGCCAGTTCCAGGGGTGCCAAAGGCACTGAAGCTTTCTTT
>TRBJ2-1|TRBD2|.|TRBV5-1
CASIAPGLAGAGEQFF
TGCGCCAGCATCGCCCCGGGACTAGCTGGGGCTGGCGAGCAGTTCTTC
>TRBJ2-1|.|.|TRBV6-5
CASSYGRLNEQFF
TGTGCCAGCAGTTACGGGCGCCTCAATGAGCAGTTCTTC
>TRBJ2-1|.|.|TRBV28
CASMGASYNEQFF
TGTGCCAGCATGGGAGCCTCCTACAATGAGCAGTTCTTC
>TRBJ1-5|TRBD1|many|TRBV6-2/TRBV6-3
CASSYPGTVIRPQHF
TGTGCCAGCAGTTACCCGGGGACAGTCATTAGGCCCCAGCATTTT
>TRBJ2-4|TRBD2|.|TRBV9
CASSPLGEGNIQYF
TGTGCCAGCAGCCCTTTGGGGGAGGGAAACATTCAGTACTTC
>TRBJ1-4|.|.|TRBV2
CASGNRVEKLFF
TGTGCCAGCGGCAACAGGGTGGAAAAACTGTTTTTT
>TRBJ1-1|.|.|TRBV9
CASSVDVSTEAFF
TGTGCCAGCAGCGTAGATGTCAGCACTGAAGCTTTCTTT
>TRBJ1-3|.|.|TRBV19
CASSGPGSGNTIYF
TGTGCCAGTAGTGGACCGGGATCAGGAAACACCATATATTTT
>TRBJ1-2|TRBD1|.|TRBV28
CATGDRRDGYTF
TGTGCCACTGGGGACAGGAGGGATGGCTACACCTTC
>TRBJ2-5|.|.|TRBV7-3
CASSLTSSETQYF
TGTGCCAGCAGCTTAACTAGCTCGGAGACCCAGTACTTC
>TRBJ1-1|.|.|TRBV14
CASSGGENTEAFF
TGTGCCAGCAGCGGCGGGGAGAACACTGAAGCTTTCTTT
>TRBJ1-5|.|.|TRBV18
CASSPGQINHQPQHF
TGTGCCAGCTCACCAGGGCAGATCAACCATCAGCCCCAGCATTTT
>TRBJ1-4|.|.|TRBV7-8
CASSSKGGVEKLFF
TGTGCCAGCAGTTCAAAGGGGGGGGTCGAAAAACTGTTTTTT
>TRBJ1-1|.|.|TRBV27
CASSLFRNTEAFF
TGTGCCAGCAGTTTATTTCGGAACACTGAAGCTTTCTTT
>TRBJ2-5|TRBD2|.|TRBV5-5
CASSLLLAEETQYF
TGTGCCAGCAGCTTGTTACTAGCGGAAGAGACCCAGTACTTC
>TRBJ1-3|TRBD1|.|TRBV10-3
CAISDGTGYGNTIYF
TGTGCCATCAGTGACGGGACAGGGTATGGAAACACCATATATTTT
>TRBJ1-6|.|.|TRBV5-4
CASRDGHGNSPLHF
TGTGCCAGCAGGGATGGCCACGGGAATTCACCCCTCCACTTT
>TRBJ2-7|TRBD1|few|TRBV27
CASSLFPGQAPYEQYF
TGTGCCAGCAGTTTATTTCCCGGACAGGCCCCCTACGAGCAGTACTTC
>TRBJ1-1|.|.|TRBV7-9
CASSDYRENTEAFF
TGTGCCAGCAGCGACTACCGGGAAAACACTGAAGCTTTCTTT
>TRBJ2-2|.|.|TRBV2
CASSAGSGELFF
TGTGCCAGCAGCGCAGGGTCCGGGGAGCTGTTTTTT
>TRBJ2-1|TRBD2|.|TRBV19
CASSIGGSGGRNEQFF
TGTGCCAGTAGTATAGGGGGTAGCGGGGGACGCAATGAGCAGTTCTTC
>TRBJ2-7|TRBD1|.|TRBV4-1
CASSPTPGQGWLEQYF
TGCGCCAGCAGCCCCACCCCGGGACAGGGTTGGCTCGAGCAGTACTTC
>TRBJ1-3|TRBD1|.|TRBV9
CASRGQGNTIYF
TGTGCCAGCAGGGGACAGGGAAACACCATATATTTT
>TRBJ1-2|TRBD1|.|TRBV11-2
CASSLEGDRALYGYTF
TGTGCCAGCAGCTTAGAGGGGGACAGGGCTTTGTATGGCTACACCTTC
>TRBJ2-3|TRBD2|.|TRBV7-6
CASSLAGLAGVDTQYF
TGTGCCAGCAGCTTAGCGGGACTAGCGGGAGTGGATACGCAGTATTTT
>TRBJ1-4|.|.|TRBV15
CATTPRLVATNEKLFF
TGTGCCACCACCCCCCGGTTGGTTGCAACTAATGAAAAACTGTTTTTT
>TRBJ2-7|TRBD1|.|TRBV19
CASSTGTGSYEQYF
TGTGCCAGTAGTACCGGGACAGGGTCCTACGAGCAGTACTTC
>TRBJ1-1|.|.|TRBV20-1
CSARTESQAFF
TGCAGTGCTAGAACAGAGTCGCAAGCTTTCTTT